This section outlines one T cell receptor beta chain sequence together with its context. The antigen it recognizes is unknown. It has no much larger one-base neighbor in the sample; base qualities were not kept. This record comes from a study of T cell changes during pregnancy in multiple sclerosis (dated by TCRdb to about 2019). In terms of the full investigation: In women with multiple sclerosis, the researchers looked at how the T cell repertoire shifted as pregnancy progressed.

Preparation of the library involved the immunoSEQ multiplex PCR assay. As stored in TCRdb, this immuneACCESS dataset retains in-frame rearrangements with V and J assigned. A fraction of the clones does not appear; measured against another copy, unresolved V genes explain less than half of the discrepancy, and the remainder lacks a known reason. In this sample the table shows fewer than 85,000 clones, 90% to 95% of which occur a single time. 1.5% to 2% of the sample is held by the ten biggest clonotypes. Reading from cysteine to phenylalanine, the CDR3 counts 15 amino acids. Of the read, only the CDR3 DNA is kept; its 45 bases are in frame from base 1. V and J lose 5 bases and 4 bases, and a span of 12 bases separates them. The germline V gene (reference sequence) specifies MNHEY as CDR1 and SMNVEV as CDR2.

The sequencing here drew on peripheral blood, taken in the first trimester of pregnancy. The chain employs TRBV27 and TRBJ2-6, with the D gene not confidently named. This sequence originates from a female donor in good health, enrolled as a control in a pregnancy study. The CDR3 region has the sequence CASSPPRSGANVLTF. At the DNA level, the sequence is TGTGCCAGCAGTCCCCCCCGTTCCGGGGCCAACGTCCTGACTTTC.